These 15 T cell receptor delta chains were sequenced from one sample in a study of delta chains in infants with herpesvirus infections. Reverse transcription of PBMC RNA used primers specific for the gamma and delta chains. TCRdb made new clone calls on the RT-PCR reads using CATT. The table lists several hundred delta-chain clones, around 34% of them singletons. Sequences were derived from peripheral blood, sampled at time point 2 of longitudinal follow-up. All receptors come from a human donor who was a Ugandan infant, either HIV-exposed or HIV-unexposed (not recorded which).

As concerns this clone: In the same sample, other DNA sequences code for this CDR3. The J gene is TRDJ1, the V gene TRDV2; TRDD3 matches 9 bases. CDR3 size: 18 residues. Germline V gives CDR1 GEAIGNYY, CDR2 EKD. J gave up 0 bases and V 3 bases, and 13 bases lay outside the gene matches. The CDR3 coding sequence is TGTGCCTGTGACGCCCTTACTGGGGGACCACCGTACACCGATAAACTCATCTTT. Translated, it gives CACDALTGGPPYTDKLIF.

On this clone itself: It is likely a read error: a sequence one base away is far more abundant. This sample also contains other DNA sequences that code for the same CDR3. In DNA, the CDR3 is TGTGCTCTTGGGGACCATACGGTCTTGGGGGACAGGTATAAACTCATCTTT. Its translation: CALGDHTVLGDRYKLIF. The chain employs TRDV1 and TRDJ1, with 7 bases matching TRDD3. The germline CDR1 and CDR2 sequences are TSWWSYY and QGS. J was trimmed by 6 bases and V by 3 bases; bases with no gene match: 16. This CDR3 region has 17 residues.

The V and J genes are TRDV1 and TRDJ1; 11 bases are shared with TRDD3. V was clipped by 4 bases and J by 2 bases; unmatched bases: 6. In germline, CDR1 is TSWWSYY, CDR2 QGS. The CDR3 covers 16 residues. The CDR3, as DNA: TGTGCTCTTGGGGGACCCTGGGGGATACATACCGATAAACTCATCTTT. Encoded protein: CALGGPWGIHTDKLIF.

This clone was observed a handful of times. This sequence joins TRDV2 and TRDJ1; 12 nucleotides match TRDD3. The V segment lost 3 bases and the J segment 3 bases; nucleotides outside the gene matches: 7. CDR3 length: 16 amino acids. Germline CDR1 reads GEAIGNYY; CDR2 reads EKD. The CDR3 nucleotides read TGTGCCTGTGACGCCCTACTGGGGGATACCGCCGATAAACTCATCTTT. Protein product: CACDALLGDTADKLIF.

This clone is labeled large. This sample also contains other DNA sequences that code for the same CDR3. V usage is TRDV2 and J usage is TRDJ1, with 9 bases aligning to TRDD3. Germline CDR1 GEAIGNYY, CDR2 EKD. The CDR3 consists of 15 residues. J lost 0 bases, V lost 3 bases, and 4 bases had no gene match. DNA for the CDR3: TGTGCCTGTGACCGACTGGGGGAGAACACCGATAAACTCATCTTT. Its protein is CACDRLGENTDKLIF.

Concerning this clone: Since a far larger clone is one base different, this is likely a read error. V is TRDV2 and J is TRDJ1, with 12 bases matching TRDD3. This CDR3 has 19 amino acids. The V and J ends lost 0 bases and 0 bases, in that order; junction bases with no gene match: 10. Germline V gives CDR1 GEAIGNYY, CDR2 EKD. CDR3 region: CACDTVTGGYPIYTDKLIF. CDR3 coding DNA: TGTGCCTGTGACACCGTGACTGGGGGATACCCCATATACACCGATAAACTCATCTTT.

This clone was detected only a few times. CDR3 residues: CALGDCNQYTDKLIF. The CDR3 nucleotides are TGTGCTCTTGGGGACTGTAATCAATACACCGATAAACTCATCTTT. The rearrangement links TRDV1 to TRDJ1; D not resolved. Germline V gene sequence: CDR1 TSWWSYY, CDR2 QGS. V lost 3 bases and J 0 bases, leaving 11 bases between the germline ends. The CDR3 has 15 residues.

With respect to this clone: A much larger clone lies a single base off, so this may be a read error. The chain combines TRDV2 with TRDJ2; TRDD3 matches 10 bases. Trimming at V came to 0 bases and at J to 9 bases, leaving 3 bases not matched to a gene. The germline V gene encodes CDR1 GEAIGNYY and CDR2 EKD. This CDR3 is built from 14 residues. CDR3 amino acids: CACDTLGDTTQLFF. CDR3 coding DNA: TGTGCCTGTGACACCTTGGGGGATACAACACAACTCTTCTTT.

By frequency in the sample, this clone is large. The V and J genes are TRDV2 and TRDJ3, with 9 bases matching TRDD3. CDR1 and CDR2 (germline): GEAIGNYY, EKD. This CDR3 is 18 amino acids long. Trimming took 0 bases from V and 0 from J; bases not matched to a gene: 2. CDR3 DNA: TGTGCCTGTGACACCGGGGGATACTTCTCCTGGGACACCCGACAGATGTTTTTC. It yields the protein CACDTGGYFSWDTRQMFF.

This clone was observed a single time. A much larger clone lies a single base off, so this may be a read error. The chain employs TRDV2 and TRDJ1; 12 nucleotides line up with TRDD3. The CDR3 contains 19 residues. The junction had 12 bases not matched to a gene; V was cut back by 2 bases and J by 0 bases. Germline-derived CDR1 and CDR2 are GEAIGNYY and EKD. The CDR3 protein is CACDNVQRLGDTNTDKLIF. For the CDR3, the DNA is TGTGCCTGTGACAACGTGCAAAGACTGGGGGATACTAACACCGATAAACTCATCTTT.

This clone is deemed large. This rearrangement joins TRDV2 to TRDJ1, with no clear D. The CDR3 covers 13 residues. Germline loops: CDR1 GEAIGNYY, CDR2 EKD. The V gene lost 4 bases and the J gene lost 0 bases, with 8 bases spanning the gap. The CDR3 sequence is CACDPIYTDKLIF. Written as DNA, the CDR3 is TGTGCCTGTGATCCCATTTACACCGATAAACTCATCTTT.

This clone is medium-sized within its sample. The V gene is TRDV2, the J gene TRDJ1; 12 bases line up with TRDD3. Trimming cost V 3 bases and J 1 base; bases outside gene matches: 11. CDR1 GEAIGNYY and CDR2 EKD come from the germline V gene. This CDR3 contains 18 residues. The CDR3 protein is CACDSLLGDTRLTDKLIF. CDR3 nucleotides: TGTGCCTGTGACTCTTTACTGGGGGATACTCGTCTCACCGATAAACTCATCTTT.

The rearrangement links TRDV2 to TRDJ1; the match to TRDD3 covers 8 bases. The CDR3 covers 14 residues. Germline V gene lookup returns CDR1 GEAIGNYY and CDR2 EKD. V lost 0 bases to trimming and J lost 5 bases; unmatched junction nucleotides: 4. The DNA of the CDR3 is TGTGCCTGTGACACCTGGGGGATTGGTGATAAACTCATCTTT. The encoded protein is CACDTWGIGDKLIF.

This clone rates as large (0.1 to 1%). The identical CDR3 is also encoded by other nucleotide sequences in the sample. This chain uses TRDV2 with TRDJ1, with TRDD3 matching 13 bases. V gave up 0 bases and J gave up 0 bases; unmatched junction bases: 9. The V gene's germline CDR1 is GEAIGNYY and CDR2 EKD. The CDR3 runs 19 residues. In nucleotides, the CDR3 is TGTGCCTGTGACACCCTACGTACTGGGGGATACGGTGACACCGATAAACTCATCTTT. This sequence encodes CACDTLRTGGYGDTDKLIF.

This clone rates as large (0.1 to 1%). The chain links TRDV2 to TRDJ3; 10 bases fit TRDD3. V shed 1 base and J 1 base; nucleotides not matched to a gene: 15. The length of the CDR3 is 22 residues. CDR1 and CDR2 (germline): GEAIGNYY, EKD. This CDR3 reads CACDTITALGDSVSWDTRQMFF. The DNA for the CDR3 is TGTGCCTGTGACACGATAACGGCACTGGGGGATTCTGTATCCTGGGACACCCGACAGATGTTTTTC.